The TCR beta chain described here comes from a study of tumor and adjacent non-tumor tissue in lung cancer (dated 2018 in TCRdb). Context from the whole study: The cohort included approximately 13 adenocarcinoma, a couple of squamous cell carcinoma and 1 small cell lung cancer patients. The approximately 15 patients were aged about 31 to 85 years, included ten or so men and 5 women, and had TNM stage I to III disease. A total of some 130 million productive TCRbeta reads were generated by sequencing, corresponding to an average of roughly 4 million reads per sample. Using bulk TCRbeta repertoires from approximately 15 lung cancer patients, the study set lung tumor tissue side by side with matched distant non-tumor lung tissue. Around 30 paired specimens, one tumor and one normal lung sample per patient, were profiled by TCRbeta CDR3 sequencing. The paper's findings and limits, for the study overall: Because peripheral blood was not sequenced, the blood TCRbeta repertoires of the lung cancer patients in the study went unexamined. Significantly higher TCR diversity (inverse Simpson) was observed in tumor tissue than in normal lung tissue (around 450 vs 150, P = 0.0075, Mann-Whitney U test). TCR diversity was significantly higher in younger patients, and greater tumor TCR diversity was associated with shorter overall survival and shorter disease-free survival. Only about 15 patients were in the cohort, and the authors stated that larger samples and more detailed clinical data are needed. Neither the sequencing platform nor unique molecular identifiers are named or mentioned anywhere in the methods. In normal lung, the top 100 clones accounted for a significantly larger cumulative share of the repertoire than in tumor tissue.

Libraries were built with multiplex PCR. Data came from an Illumina HiSeq 2500. Following protocols modified from ARM-PCR, the researchers constructed TCRbeta libraries through three rounds of nested PCR with primers (Table S4). PCR products of 200-500 bp were gel-excised and purified with the QIAquick gel extraction kit before sequencing. From the authors' description of their analysis: Trimmomatic was used to clean the reads, FLASH was used to merge the reads into complete CDR3 sequences, and MiTCR was used to assign the reads to V(D)J germline segments. Clonal diversity was computed as the inverse Simpson's index with VDJtools. Productive reads were defined as in-frame sequences without a premature stop codon. Using fastp trimming at Q25 and MiXCR clonotype assembly, TCRdb reanalyzed the public sequencing data and kept in-frame beta chains. Every entry covers one CDR3 protein and lists the most common genes and DNA from its rows. The V and J calls were not made by the authors but by TCRdb's processing. The sample contains 90,000 to 100,000 distinct CDR3 sequences, less than 85% of them found a single time. Under 40% of the sample belongs to the ten largest clones.

Including the terminal cysteine and phenylalanine, the CDR3 comprises 13 residues. The read is trimmed to its CDR3 DNA, 39 bases read in frame from base 1. The germline V gene sets CDR1 to SQVTM and CDR2 to ANQGSEA. As concerns this clonotype: Its antigen is currently not known. Relative to the germline gene, one junction end is altered; a read error may explain this.

RNA was isolated from bulk unsorted tissue, and RNA quality was assessed with a NanoDrop ND-1000 and an Agilent 2100. Distant non-tumor tissue taken more than 3 cm from the tumor edge was used as the normal lung sample. All donors had newly diagnosed lung cancer, had not received prior chemotherapy, and were admitted for thoracic surgery in China between August and November 2014. Patients with previous radiotherapy or chemotherapy, or with another concurrent cancer, were excluded from the study. Pieces of surgical tissue measuring about 1-2 cm3 were kept in RNAlater solution and held at -80 degrees C until needed.

This chain joins TRBV29-1 to TRBJ2-7, and 10 bases in between align with TRBD2. The source of this sequence is a man aged 55 to 70 with small cell lung cancer. The material sequenced was distant non-tumor lung tissue. Here the CDR3 is given as CSVSSGTSEKQYF. The DNA is TGCAGCGTTTCGTCCGGGACTAGCGAGAAGCAGTATTTC.